Sequencing of this T cell receptor beta chain was carried out in a study of cytomegalovirus exposure and HLA in healthy donors. This PCR relied on a set of 60 Vbeta primers and 13 Jbeta primers. Libraries were prepared by immunoSEQ multiplex PCR; TCRdb keeps only in-frame clonotypes and omits some of them. The sample lists about 190,000 clones; almost 80% were seen once. The source is a woman between 18 and 29 years old in good health and CMV-seronegative. The source material was PBMCs.

The CDR3 reads CASSPQGVNTGELFF. In nucleotides, the CDR3 is TGTGCCAGCAGTCCACAGGGGGTGAACACCGGGGAGCTGTTTTTT. This chain joins TRBV6-5 and TRBJ2-2; TRBD1 aligns across 8 bases. The CDR3 is 15 residues long. Per the germline V gene, CDR1 is MNHEY and CDR2 is SVGAGI. With 5 bases clipped from V and 1 base from J, the junction kept 3 bases outside the gene matches.